This T cell receptor (beta chain) is from a study of control samples from healthy donors and cancer patients. V lost 3 bases and J lost 3, with 6 bases in between. This CDR3 region has 11 residues. Germline assignment: CDR1 DFQATT and CDR2 SNEGSKA (reference sequence). This table comes from immunoSEQ multiplex PCR, and its TCRdb copy is limited to in-frame clones, with some not included. The sample has roughly 98,000 clones, around 82% seen once. This TCR was recovered from a woman aged 55-70 years in good health. Input material: blood. The chain recombines TRBV20-1 with TRBJ2-7; D may be TRBD2 (5 bases). Here the CDR3 DNA reads TGCAGTGCTAGCCGGGACTACGAGCAGTACTTC. This sequence encodes CSASRDYEQYF.